This entry lists 3 T cell receptor beta chains sequenced from one sample in a study of blood T cell repertoires in COVID-19. Profiled with immunoSEQ multiplex PCR; TCRdb holds only in-frame clones, not every one. The table records tens of thousands of clones, about 91% of them present only once. Sequencing was done on a sample of peripheral blood. The receptors derive from a woman over 75 with acute or convalescent COVID-19.

This chain uses TRBV30 with TRBJ1-1; 7 nucleotides line up with TRBD1. The J segment lost 3 bases and the V segment lost 2 bases, leaving 6 bases of the junction unmatched. Germline-derived CDR1 and CDR2 are GTSNPN and SVGIG (reference sequence). The CDR3 has 14 amino acids. CDR3 in amino acids: CAWSYRDRYTEAFF. CDR3 coding DNA: TGTGCCTGGAGTTACCGGGACAGATACACTGAAGCTTTCTTT.

The V call is TRBV27, the J call TRBJ1-2, with 7 nucleotides matching TRBD1. CDR1 and CDR2 (germline): MNHEY, SMNVEV (reference sequence). CDR3 length equals 14 residues. J was trimmed by 1 base and V by 10 bases; bases with no gene match: 9. CDR3 region: CATRPDRNNYGYTF. Here the CDR3 DNA reads TGTGCCACCCGCCCGGACAGGAATAACTATGGCTACACCTTC.

The chain has TRBV9 and TRBJ1-6, with TRBD1 matching 11 bases. This CDR3 is built from 15 residues. J was trimmed by 8 bases and V by 0 bases; bases with no gene match: 1. Germline V gene data show CDR1 as SGDLS and CDR2 as YYNGEE. DNA of the CDR3: TGTGCCAGCAGCGTAGAGGGACAGGGGGATTCACCCCTCCACTTT. This gives the protein CASSVEGQGDSPLHF.